Listed below are T cell receptor beta chains from one sample, sequenced in a study of identifying expanded T cells in peripheral blood. Clones were sequenced by immunoSEQ multiplex PCR, and TCRdb holds only the in-frame ones, with some missing. The sample yields 55,000 to 80,000 clones, approximately 82% seen once. The sequencing input was blood. The receptors stem from a person aged 18 to 70 in good health. Each CDR3 is given with its conserved first and last residue. The listing skips clone size in some rows; elsewhere it reads once, few, many or a size class.

v_call: TRBV6-1
j_call: TRBJ2-5
clone_size: once
cdr3_aa: CASRDSGDRLETQYF

v_call: TRBV6-5
j_call: TRBJ2-1
clone_size: -
cdr3_aa: CASSYKRKTYNEQFF

v_call: TRBV6-1
j_call: TRBJ1-3
clone_size: -
cdr3_aa: CASSDGGAGGNTIYF

v_call: TRBV5-1
j_call: TRBJ2-3
clone_size: -
cdr3_aa: CASSESTDTQYF

v_call: TRBV7-8
j_call: TRBJ2-7
clone_size: few
cdr3_aa: CASSQPEGLAGVSYEQYF

v_call: TRBV4-2
j_call: TRBJ1-1
clone_size: -
cdr3_aa: CASKPRGQGMNTEAFF

v_call: TRBV5-4
j_call: TRBJ2-1
clone_size: -
cdr3_aa: CASSGGTSGRREQFF

v_call: TRBV5-1
j_call: TRBJ2-1
clone_size: -
cdr3_aa: CASSANSGTREQFF

v_call: TRBV4-1
j_call: TRBJ1-5
clone_size: few
cdr3_aa: CASSREEGVHQPQHF

v_call: TRBV7-9
j_call: TRBJ2-1
clone_size: once
cdr3_aa: CAIQGLAGDNEQFF

v_call: TRBV23-1
j_call: TRBJ1-1
clone_size: -
cdr3_aa: CASPDRVREHTEAFF

v_call: TRBV29-1
j_call: TRBJ1-1
clone_size: -
cdr3_aa: CSGREGINTEAFF

v_call: TRBV6-1
j_call: TRBJ2-7
clone_size: once
cdr3_aa: CASSSEGGPTYEQYF

v_call: TRBV29-1
j_call: TRBJ2-3
clone_size: -
cdr3_aa: CSVEVAGTGLDTQYF

v_call: TRBV25-1
j_call: TRBJ2-5
clone_size: -
cdr3_aa: CASSFQETQYF

v_call: TRBV5-4
j_call: TRBJ1-2
clone_size: -
cdr3_aa: CASSIRGNYGYTF

v_call: TRBV6-1
j_call: TRBJ1-5
clone_size: -
cdr3_aa: CASSLNSNQPQHF

v_call: TRBV6-1
j_call: TRBJ2-3
clone_size: -
cdr3_aa: CASSDRDRQRDTQYF

v_call: TRBV5-5
j_call: TRBJ1-1
clone_size: -
cdr3_aa: CASSREGQIFGGTEAFF

v_call: TRBV18
j_call: TRBJ1-6
clone_size: -
cdr3_aa: CASSRQGASSPLHF

v_call: TRBV7-2
j_call: -
clone_size: -
cdr3_aa: CASSRQIPSGRSTYEQYF

v_call: TRBV5-4
j_call: TRBJ1-6
clone_size: -
cdr3_aa: CASSPGTRNSPLHF

v_call: TRBV4-1
j_call: TRBJ2-3
clone_size: once
cdr3_aa: CASSQTPPSTDTQYF

v_call: TRBV11-3
j_call: TRBJ2-3
clone_size: -
cdr3_aa: CASSLGQGATDTQYF

v_call: TRBV9
j_call: TRBJ1-1
clone_size: -
cdr3_aa: CASSEGQGNTEAFF

v_call: TRBV11-3
j_call: TRBJ2-7
clone_size: -
cdr3_aa: CASSLDRTSGNEQYF

v_call: TRBV5-1
j_call: TRBJ2-3
clone_size: -
cdr3_aa: CASSLTGLSTDTQYF

v_call: TRBV2
j_call: TRBJ1-1
clone_size: few
cdr3_aa: CASPGGNTEAFF

v_call: TRBV7-8
j_call: TRBJ1-6
clone_size: -
cdr3_aa: CASGAAGNSPLHF

v_call: TRBV19
j_call: TRBJ1-3
clone_size: -
cdr3_aa: CASSGTGPANTIYF

v_call: TRBV19
j_call: TRBJ1-1
clone_size: once
cdr3_aa: CASSFGADTEAFF

v_call: TRBV5-1
j_call: TRBJ2-1
clone_size: -
cdr3_aa: CASSVGTSGNEQFF

v_call: TRBV7-6
j_call: TRBJ1-1
clone_size: -
cdr3_aa: CASSLGTGPGTEAFF

v_call: TRBV5-4
j_call: TRBJ2-3
clone_size: -
cdr3_aa: CASSSTGIITDTQYF

v_call: TRBV2
j_call: TRBJ2-1
clone_size: -
cdr3_aa: CASRDSGGSYNEQFF

v_call: TRBV15
j_call: TRBJ2-7
clone_size: once
cdr3_aa: CATSRDLAVAYEQYF

v_call: TRBV5-6
j_call: TRBJ1-6
clone_size: -
cdr3_aa: CASSRADRGSYNSPLHF

v_call: TRBV7-2
j_call: TRBJ1-2
clone_size: -
cdr3_aa: CASSRQANYGYTF

v_call: TRBV14
j_call: TRBJ2-6
clone_size: -
cdr3_aa: CASSRDSGVWGANVLTF

v_call: TRBV6-5
j_call: TRBJ1-2
clone_size: -
cdr3_aa: CASRGGQGAVYGYTF

v_call: TRBV6-5
j_call: TRBJ1-2
clone_size: once
cdr3_aa: CASSYGTATYGYTF

v_call: TRBV11-2
j_call: TRBJ1-2
clone_size: -
cdr3_aa: CASSTRLYGYTF

v_call: TRBV29-1
j_call: TRBJ2-3
clone_size: -
cdr3_aa: CSVDSPPDTQYF

v_call: TRBV11-2
j_call: TRBJ2-1
clone_size: few
cdr3_aa: CASSFFSDEQFF

v_call: TRBV18
j_call: TRBJ2-2
clone_size: -
cdr3_aa: CASWRGVNTGELFF

v_call: TRBV7-2
j_call: TRBJ2-5
clone_size: -
cdr3_aa: CASSLAGQKETQYF

v_call: TRBV5-5
j_call: TRBJ2-5
clone_size: few
cdr3_aa: CASSFGTFETQYF

v_call: TRBV27
j_call: TRBJ2-1
clone_size: -
cdr3_aa: CASQNRGWYNEQFF

v_call: TRBV4-3
j_call: TRBJ2-3
clone_size: -
cdr3_aa: CASSPNHGLAGDTQYF

v_call: TRBV25-1
j_call: TRBJ1-2
clone_size: -
cdr3_aa: CASSDFEAGMNYGYTF

v_call: TRBV5-4
j_call: TRBJ1-4
clone_size: -
cdr3_aa: CASSVQGGESEKLFF

v_call: TRBV7-2
j_call: TRBJ2-5
clone_size: -
cdr3_aa: CASSLVTSGQETQYF

v_call: TRBV5-6
j_call: TRBJ2-7
clone_size: -
cdr3_aa: CASSGVRASYEQYF

v_call: TRBV27
j_call: TRBJ2-2
clone_size: -
cdr3_aa: CASSWTGGADGGELFF

v_call: TRBV18
j_call: TRBJ1-2
clone_size: -
cdr3_aa: CASSPGLTGADGYTF

v_call: TRBV5-4
j_call: TRBJ2-5
clone_size: -
cdr3_aa: CASSWDRAEETQYF

v_call: TRBV7-9
j_call: TRBJ2-1
clone_size: -
cdr3_aa: CASSPRQGGNEQFF

v_call: TRBV6-5
j_call: TRBJ1-5
clone_size: -
cdr3_aa: CASRSGTGFTTQHF